The rows below give T cell receptor beta chains drawn from one sample of a study of T-cell reconstitution after alpha-beta-depleted transplantation in children. TCRdb ran MiXCR on the PCR reads and lists one entry per CDR3 protein. The top ten clones hold around 5.3% of a sample with hundreds of thousands of distinct CDR3 sequences, under 20% of them seen once. This material consisted of PBMCs, mostly from graft donor cells, taken 360 days after TCRalphabeta/CD19-depleted stem cell transplant. The receptor set was obtained from a male patient younger than 18 who had a stem cell transplant for acute lymphoblastic leukemia, so the T cells may come from the graft donor. Both conserved end residues are part of each CDR3. The D gene is left open where the match is weak. Only part of the rows carry a size: once, few, many, or a class if the clone is expanded.

>TRBV5-1|TRBD1|-|TRBJ2-7
TGCGCCAGCAGCCGACTACCAGGGGGCAGAGTCTACGAGCAGTACTTC
CASSRLPGGRVYEQYF
>TRBV12-3/TRBV12-4|TRBD1|many|TRBJ1-1
TGTGCCAGCAGTCTATGGACAGGGGGGAACACTGAAGCTTTCTTT
CASSLWTGGNTEAFF
>TRBV5-6|-|-|TRBJ2-4
TGTGCCAGCAGCTTGGAAGACGGTTTCAGGTCCAAAAACATTCAGTACTTC
CASSLEDGFRSKNIQYF
>TRBV10-3|-|few|TRBJ2-7
TGTGCCATCAGCCCCGCTAAGGACTTCTTCTACGAGCAGTACTTC
CAISPAKDFFYEQYF
>TRBV29-1|-|few|TRBJ2-7
TGCAGCGCTGCAGGGGAGCCCTCCTACGAGCAGTACTTC
CSAAGEPSYEQYF
>TRBV20-1|-|many|TRBJ2-7
TGCAGTGCTAGAGGCCTGGGGGGCGGCGAATCCTACGAGCAGTACTTC
CSARGLGGGESYEQYF
>TRBV29-1|TRBD1|-|TRBJ1-5
TGCAGCGTCGGACAGGGGGGAGATCAGCCCCAGCATTTT
CSVGQGGDQPQHF
>TRBV27|-|-|TRBJ2-7
TGTGCCACCTACGCGTCGGGGGCCTACGAGCAGTACTTC
CATYASGAYEQYF
>TRBV5-5|TRBD2|few|TRBJ2-3
TGTGCCAGCAGCGCCGTGGGACTAAAGCAGTATTTT
CASSAVGLKQYF
>TRBV6-2/TRBV6-3|TRBD2|-|TRBJ2-3
TGTGCCACCGGACTAGCGGGAGGGTTCGGTGATACGCAGTATTTT
CATGLAGGFGDTQYF
>TRBV27|-|few|TRBJ1-5
TGTGCCAGCAGTTTATCGGGGTCCAGGGATCAGCCCCAGCATTTT
CASSLSGSRDQPQHF
>TRBV27|TRBD2|few|TRBJ2-1
TGTGCCAGCCTGGGGACTAGCGGATTCCCCTACAATGAGCAGTTCTTC
CASLGTSGFPYNEQFF
>TRBV7-9|-|-|TRBJ1-1
TGTGCCAGCAGCTCTGTGGGGTATGAAGCTTTCTTT
CASSSVGYEAFF
>TRBV5-1|TRBD1|few|TRBJ2-3
TGCGCCAGCAGCCCCTGGACAGGGGTCACAGATACGCAGTATTTT
CASSPWTGVTDTQYF
>TRBV2|-|-|TRBJ2-3
TGTGCCAGCAGTCGGGGACCTTCGGTGGATACGCAGTATTTT
CASSRGPSVDTQYF
>TRBV29-1|-|few|TRBJ1-2
TGCAGCGTCTGGGACTTGCGGAACTATGGCTACACCTTC
CSVWDLRNYGYTF
>TRBV7-9|-|-|TRBJ2-5
TGTGCCTCAGCGGGTGAGACCCAGTACTTC
CASAGETQYF
>TRBV29-1|-|-|TRBJ2-1
TGCAGCCACCTTGAGGGAGGCGGAAACAATGAGCAGTTCTTC
CSHLEGGGNNEQFF